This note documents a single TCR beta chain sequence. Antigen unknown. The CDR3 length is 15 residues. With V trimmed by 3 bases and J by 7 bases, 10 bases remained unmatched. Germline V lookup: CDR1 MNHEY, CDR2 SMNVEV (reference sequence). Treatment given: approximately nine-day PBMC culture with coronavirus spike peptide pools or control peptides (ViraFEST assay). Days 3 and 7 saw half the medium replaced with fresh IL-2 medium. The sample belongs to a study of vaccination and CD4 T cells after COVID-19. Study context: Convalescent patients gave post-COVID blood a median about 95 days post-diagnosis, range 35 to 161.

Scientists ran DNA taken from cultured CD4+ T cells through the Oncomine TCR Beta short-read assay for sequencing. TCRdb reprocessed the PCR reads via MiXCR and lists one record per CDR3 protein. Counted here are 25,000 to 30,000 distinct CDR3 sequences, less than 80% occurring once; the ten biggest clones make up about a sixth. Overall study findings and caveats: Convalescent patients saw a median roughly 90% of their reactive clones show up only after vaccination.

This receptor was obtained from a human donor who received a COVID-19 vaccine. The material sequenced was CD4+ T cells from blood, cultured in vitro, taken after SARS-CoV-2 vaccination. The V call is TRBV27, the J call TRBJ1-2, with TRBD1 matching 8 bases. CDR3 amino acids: CASSLGSGGVGGYTF. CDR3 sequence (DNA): TGTGCCAGCAGTTTGGGCTCAGGGGGCGTCGGTGGCTACACCTTC.